A selection of T cell receptor beta chains follows, all from one sample in a study of T-cell reconstitution after alpha-beta-depleted transplantation in children. TCRdb reprocessed the PCR reads via MiXCR and lists one record per CDR3 protein. The sample comprises just over 950,000 distinct CDR3 sequences, under 30% of which are singletons, and around 30% rests with the top ten. The sequences come from PBMCs, mostly from graft donor cells, collected 360 days after TCRalphabeta/CD19-depleted stem cell transplant. These receptors were collected from a boy in the first two years of life who had a stem cell transplant for SCID, so the T cells may come from the graft donor. The CDR3 runs from the conserved cysteine through the conserved F or W. D genes are given only for firm matches. Clone sizes are given selectively: once, few, many, or a class where the clone is expanded.

>TRBV7-6|.|TRBJ2-3|.
TGTGCCAGCAGCTTAAACTACTTTTCCAGCACAGATACGCAGTATTTT
CASSLNYFSSTDTQYF
>TRBV7-3|few|TRBJ1-1|.
TGTGCCAGCAGCTTAGTTTGGACGTCCCCGGCAAGAAAAACTGAAGCTTTCTTT
CASSLVWTSPARKTEAFF
>TRBV5-1|.|TRBJ2-7|TRBD1
TGCGCCAGCCCTAGTTCCTCGGACAGGGTGGCGGGGAGAGGGCAGTACTTC
CASPSSSDRVAGRGQYF
>TRBV5-1|.|TRBJ1-4|TRBD1
TGCGCCAGCAGCTTGGTAGGGGGCACGAATGAAAAACTGTTTTTT
CASSLVGGTNEKLFF
>TRBV28|.|TRBJ2-5|TRBD1
TGTGCCAGCAATAACAGGGGATCGAAGGAGACCCAGTACTTC
CASNNRGSKETQYF
>TRBV12-3/TRBV12-4|few|TRBJ1-1|.
TGTGCCAGCAGGTTTCGGGGAGGGGCTGAAGCTTTCTTT
CASRFRGGAEAFF
>TRBV20-1|.|TRBJ1-2|TRBD1
TGCAGTGCTAGAGCTGGACAGGGAAATTCTGGCTACACCTTC
CSARAGQGNSGYTF
>TRBV12-3/TRBV12-4|.|TRBJ2-1|.
TGTGCCAGCAGTTCCCGGGGAGCGGGCGACTACAATGAGCAGTTCTTC
CASSSRGAGDYNEQFF
>TRBV4-2|.|TRBJ2-1|.
TGTGCCAGCAGCCAAGCCCCCCGGGTCACCTACAATGAGCAGTTCTTC
CASSQAPRVTYNEQFF
>TRBV7-2|.|TRBJ1-2|.
TGTGCCAGCACTCCGGACGGAGGTGGCTACACCTTC
CASTPDGGGYTF
>TRBV24-1|few|TRBJ1-5|.
TGTGCCACCAGTGCACAGGGCGGCCAGCCCCAGCATTTT
CATSAQGGQPQHF
>TRBV6-5|few|TRBJ2-1|TRBD1
TGTGCCAGCAGTTACACCCGGGACAGGAGGAGCTCCTACAATGAGCAGTTCTTC
CASSYTRDRRSSYNEQFF
>TRBV29-1|.|TRBJ2-7|TRBD1
TGCAGCGTTGAAGACGCCGGGACAGGGGTCTACGAGCAGTACTTC
CSVEDAGTGVYEQYF
>TRBV29-1|.|TRBJ2-7|TRBD1
TGCAGCGTTGAAGAGAACCGGGACAGAGGCTACGAGCAGTACTTC
CSVEENRDRGYEQYF
>TRBV20-1|.|TRBJ2-1|TRBD2
TGCAGTGCGGGAAGCGGGGGGCACCCCTACAATGAGCAGTTCTTC
CSAGSGGHPYNEQFF
>TRBV7-2|.|TRBJ2-5|TRBD1
TGTGCCAGCAGCGCACACAGGGGGCTGAAGACCCAGTACTTC
CASSAHRGLKTQYF
>TRBV12-3/TRBV12-4|.|TRBJ1-2|.
TGTGCCAGCAGTTCCCCGACAGGAACCATAGGGGGCTACACCTTC
CASSSPTGTIGGYTF
>TRBV6-2/TRBV6-3|few|TRBJ2-5|.
TGTGCCAGCAGTTATGGGGCCGGGCCCCAAGAGACCCAGTACTTC
CASSYGAGPQETQYF
>TRBV28|few|TRBJ2-1|.
TGTGCCAGCGGTAGACAGCACCCCTCGAATGAGCAGTTCTTC
CASGRQHPSNEQFF
>TRBV12-3/TRBV12-4|.|TRBJ1-2|.
TGTGCCAGCAGCCGATCGGGATTGGAGGGCTATGGCTACACCTTC
CASSRSGLEGYGYTF
>TRBV4-2|few|TRBJ2-1|.
TGTGCCAGCAGCCAAGGGCTACGGGCATCCTACAATGAGCAGTTCTTC
CASSQGLRASYNEQFF
>TRBV6-2/TRBV6-3|.|TRBJ1-1|.
TGTGCCAGCATTCCACCGTCAGGGGTGAGCACTGAAGCTTTCTTT
CASIPPSGVSTEAFF
>TRBV20-1|.|TRBJ2-5|TRBD1
TGCAGTGCCTGTACAGGGACAGTCCAAGAGACCCAGTACTTC
CSACTGTVQETQYF
>TRBV3-1|few|TRBJ1-1|.
TGTGCCAGCAGCGACCGGGAAGTAAACACTGAAGCTTTCTTT
CASSDREVNTEAFF
>TRBV5-1|.|TRBJ2-5|.
TGCGCCAGCAGCTCTTCCGGGACCCAAGAGACCCAGTACTTC
CASSSSGTQETQYF
>TRBV20-1|few|TRBJ1-4|.
TGCAGTGCTCCATGGACGGCAACTAATGAAAAACTGTTTTTT
CSAPWTATNEKLFF
>TRBV12-3/TRBV12-4|.|TRBJ2-5|.
TGTGCCAACTCAAGGGGGGGCGACCAAGAGACCCAGTACTTC
CANSRGGDQETQYF
>TRBV18|.|TRBJ2-2|TRBD2
TGTGCCAGCTCACCACAGCGGGGACCGAACACCGGGGAGCTGTTTTTT
CASSPQRGPNTGELFF
>TRBV5-1|many|TRBJ2-1|TRBD2
TGCGCCAGCAGCCTAAGACTAGCGGGGACTTACAATGAGCAGTTCTTC
CASSLRLAGTYNEQFF
>TRBV11-1|.|TRBJ2-3|.
TGTGCCAGCAGCTTAGGTACTCCCGAGAAACGTGGCACAGATACGCAGTATTTT
CASSLGTPEKRGTDTQYF
>TRBV28|few|TRBJ2-7|TRBD2
TGTGCCAGCACCCTTTTAGCCGGGGGGTTCGACGAGCAGTACTTC
CASTLLAGGFDEQYF
>TRBV28|few|TRBJ1-1|TRBD1
TGTGCCAGCAGTTTATGGGACAGGTTGAACACTGAAGCTTTCTTT
CASSLWDRLNTEAFF
>TRBV12-3/TRBV12-4|.|TRBJ1-2|.
TGTGCCAGCACCACTTGGGTACAGGGAAATGGCTACACCTTC
CASTTWVQGNGYTF
>TRBV27|.|TRBJ2-4|TRBD2
TGTGCCAGCAGCAGCGGGACTAGCGGGGGGGCCGTCAAAAACATTCAGTACTTC
CASSSGTSGGAVKNIQYF
>TRBV20-1|.|TRBJ2-2|.
TGCAGTGCTAGCCCCTTCGCGAACACCGGGGAGCTGTTTTTT
CSASPFANTGELFF
>TRBV29-1|few|TRBJ1-3|.
TGCAGCGTTGAAGATCAGGACGGGCCTGGAAACACCATATATTTT
CSVEDQDGPGNTIYF
>TRBV10-3|few|TRBJ2-7|.
TGTGCCATCAGTGAGTCGAGTGACACCGATACTGTTGACGAGCAGTACTTC
CAISESSDTDTVDEQYF
>TRBV11-2|.|TRBJ2-2|.
TGTGCCAGCAGCTTAGAGGCAGCCACGAACACCGGGGAGCTGTTTTTT
CASSLEAATNTGELFF
>TRBV20-1|.|TRBJ2-3|.
TGCAGTGCTAGCCGGAACAGCCACAGGGAAGATACGCAGTATTTT
CSASRNSHREDTQYF
>TRBV7-8|few|TRBJ1-3|.
TGTGCCAGCAGCTTAAAGGGGGATGGAAACACCATATATTTT
CASSLKGDGNTIYF
>TRBV20-1|.|TRBJ1-3|.
TGCAGTGCTAGAGATCCCCGGCGAAACACCATATATTTT
CSARDPRRNTIYF
>TRBV9|.|TRBJ2-1|.
TGTGCCAGCAGCTCCAACCCGGGTTTGGTGGAGCAGTTCTTC
CASSSNPGLVEQFF
>TRBV11-2|few|TRBJ1-6|.
TGTGCCAGCACTTCCCGGGACCGCCTGGAACCCCTCCACTTT
CASTSRDRLEPLHF
>TRBV28|few|TRBJ2-4|.
TGTGCCAGCAGGAGGGGGAACATTCAGTACTTC
CASRRGNIQYF
>TRBV28|.|TRBJ2-1|.
TGTGCCACCCACGGGGGATACCATCGGGATGAGCAGTTCTTC
CATHGGYHRDEQFF
>TRBV5-1|.|TRBJ2-7|TRBD1
TGCGCCAGCAGCCCAGAACCCCGACAGGGTGGCTACGAGCAGTACTTC
CASSPEPRQGGYEQYF
>TRBV15|many|TRBJ1-1|.
TGTGCCACCAGCAGAGAGGGTAGGGGTCAAGGTAGGGAAGCTTTCTTT
CATSREGRGQGREAFF
>TRBV2|.|TRBJ2-1|.
TGTGCCAGCAGCGCTACAGGGTTTGGGTACAATGAGCAGTTCTTC
CASSATGFGYNEQFF
>TRBV20-1|.|TRBJ2-7|.
TGCAGTGCTAGTTACAGGGTGAATAACGAGCAGTACTTC
CSASYRVNNEQYF
>TRBV5-1|few|TRBJ2-1|TRBD1
TGCGCCAGCCCGACAGGGAGCTCCTACAATGAGCAGTTCTTC
CASPTGSSYNEQFF
>TRBV12-3/TRBV12-4|.|TRBJ1-1|TRBD1
TGTGCCAGCAGTGCAGACAGGGGCCCCGGCTTGAACACTGAAGCTTTCTTT
CASSADRGPGLNTEAFF
>TRBV7-9|few|TRBJ2-1|.
TGTGCCAGCAGCTTAAGCCCTCTAGCGACAGGGTCCAATGAGCAGTTCTTC
CASSLSPLATGSNEQFF
>TRBV25-1|.|TRBJ2-7|.
TGTGCCAGCAGTCTGCCAGGAACCTACGAGCTGTACTTC
CASSLPGTYELYF